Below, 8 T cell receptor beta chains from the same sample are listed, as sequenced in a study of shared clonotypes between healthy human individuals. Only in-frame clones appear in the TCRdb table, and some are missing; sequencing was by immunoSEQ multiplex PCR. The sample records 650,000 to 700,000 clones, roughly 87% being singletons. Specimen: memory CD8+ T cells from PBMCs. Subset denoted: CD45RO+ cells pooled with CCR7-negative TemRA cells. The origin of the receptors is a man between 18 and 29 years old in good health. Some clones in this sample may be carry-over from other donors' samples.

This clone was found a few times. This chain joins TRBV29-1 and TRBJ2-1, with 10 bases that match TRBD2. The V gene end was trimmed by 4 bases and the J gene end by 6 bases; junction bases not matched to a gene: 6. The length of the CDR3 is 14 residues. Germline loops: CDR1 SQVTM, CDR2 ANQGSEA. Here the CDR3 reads CSVVSGRAFNEQFF. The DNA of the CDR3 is TGCAGCGTTGTCAGCGGGAGGGCCTTCAATGAGCAGTTCTTC.

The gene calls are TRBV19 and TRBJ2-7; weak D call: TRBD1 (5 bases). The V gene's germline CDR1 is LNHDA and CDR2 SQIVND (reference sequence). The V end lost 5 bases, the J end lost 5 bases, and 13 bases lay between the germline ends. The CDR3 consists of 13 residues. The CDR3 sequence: CASSPRVADEQYF. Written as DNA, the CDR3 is TGTGCCAGTAGTCCCAGGGTCGCCGACGAGCAGTACTTC.

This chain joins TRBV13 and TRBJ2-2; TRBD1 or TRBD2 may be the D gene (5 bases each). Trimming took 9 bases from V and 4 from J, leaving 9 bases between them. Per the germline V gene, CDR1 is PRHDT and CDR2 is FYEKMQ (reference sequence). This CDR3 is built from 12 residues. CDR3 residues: CASQGPTGELFF. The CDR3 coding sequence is TGTGCCAGTCAGGGACCCACCGGGGAGCTGTTTTTT.

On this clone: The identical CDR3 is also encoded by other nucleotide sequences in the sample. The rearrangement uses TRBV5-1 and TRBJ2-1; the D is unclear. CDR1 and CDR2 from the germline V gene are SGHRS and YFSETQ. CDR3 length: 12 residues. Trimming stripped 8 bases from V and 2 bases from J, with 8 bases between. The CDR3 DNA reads TGCGCCAGTCGCGATACCTACAATGAGCAGTTCTTC. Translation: CASRDTYNEQFF. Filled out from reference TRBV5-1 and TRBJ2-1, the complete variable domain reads KAGVTQTPRYLIKTRGQQVTLSCSPISGHRSVSWYQQTPGQGLQFLFEYFSETQRNKGNFPGRFSGRQFSNSRSEMNVSTLELGDSALYLCASRDTYNEQFFGPGTRLTVL.

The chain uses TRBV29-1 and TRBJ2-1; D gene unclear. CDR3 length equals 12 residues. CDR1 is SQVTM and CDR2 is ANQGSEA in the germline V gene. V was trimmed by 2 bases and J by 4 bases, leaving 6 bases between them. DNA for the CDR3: TGCAGCGTTGAATACGAGTACAATGAGCAGTTCTTC. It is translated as CSVEYEYNEQFF.

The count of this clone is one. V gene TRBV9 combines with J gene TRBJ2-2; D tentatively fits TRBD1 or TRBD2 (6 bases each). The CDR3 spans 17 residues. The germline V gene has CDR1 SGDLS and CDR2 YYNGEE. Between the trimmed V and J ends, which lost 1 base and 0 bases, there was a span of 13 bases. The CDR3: CASSVPRGLSNTGELFF. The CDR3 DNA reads TGTGCCAGCAGCGTACCCCGGGGGCTTTCGAACACCGGGGAGCTGTTTTTT.

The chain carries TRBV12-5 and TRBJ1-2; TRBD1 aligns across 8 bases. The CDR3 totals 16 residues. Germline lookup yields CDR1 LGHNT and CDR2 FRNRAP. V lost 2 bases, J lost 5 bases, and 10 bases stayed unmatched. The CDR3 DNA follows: TGTGCTAGTGGTTTGTTCCCCGGACAGGGTTTGTATGGCTACACCTTC. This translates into CASGLFPGQGLYGYTF.

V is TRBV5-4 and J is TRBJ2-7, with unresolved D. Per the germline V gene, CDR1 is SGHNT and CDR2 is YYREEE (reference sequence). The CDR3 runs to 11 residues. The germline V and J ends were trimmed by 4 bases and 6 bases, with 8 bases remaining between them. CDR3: CASSGGLEQYF. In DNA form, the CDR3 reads TGTGCCAGCAGCGGCGGCCTCGAGCAGTACTTC.